This T cell receptor (beta chain) was captured in a study of shared clonotypes between healthy human individuals. V was pared by 1 base and J by 1 base, with 1 base of the junction left unmatched. The V gene's germline CDR1 is MGHRA and CDR2 YSYEKL. This CDR3 region has 17 residues. Profiled with immunoSEQ multiplex PCR; TCRdb holds only in-frame clones, not every one. The sample includes about 2.4 million clones, around 94% of them seen just once. This TCR was recovered from a man between 18 and 35 years old in good health. V is TRBV4-1 and J is TRBJ2-2; 12 bases line up with TRBD2. Sequenced sample: naive CD4+ T cells sorted from blood. Subset given: CD45RA+ positively selected. The CDR3 sequence: CASSQGGLAGNTGELFF. CDR3 nucleotide sequence: TGCGCCAGCAGCCAAGGGGGACTAGCGGGGAACACCGGGGAGCTGTTTTTT.